This entry is about one T cell receptor (beta chain). What this receptor recognizes is not known. No quality values exist for individual bases; no much larger clone is one base distant. The germline V gene (reference sequence) gives CDR1 as MNHEY and CDR2 as SMNVEV. The cysteine opens and the phenylalanine closes a CDR3 of 13 amino acids. The sequence is cut down to CDR3 DNA, 39 bases in frame from base 1. Germline trimming amounts to 10 bases on V and 8 bases on J, with 10 as the count of junction bases outside the gene matches. The sample comes from a study of cytomegalovirus exposure and HLA in healthy donors (dated by TCRdb to between 2016 and 2019). Regarding the research as a whole: According to an earlier analysis of a few hundred of the donors, about 179 million T cells yielded roughly 110 million unique TCR beta sequences and approximately 300 Gb of sequence data. Of the roughly 400 genotyped donors, 81% fell in the genetic ancestry cluster associated with self-reported Caucasian donors. Using immunosequencing, the study profiled T cell repertoires from 500 to 800 subjects and related those repertoires to cytomegalovirus serostatus. Along with the roughly 700-subject first cohort, a separate validation cohort of 120 different subjects was used. In an earlier analysis of around 540 of the donors, high-throughput TCR beta sequencing was used to judge whether each TCR beta V gene segment behaved as functional or pseudogenic. The study combined high-throughput TCR immunosequencing, statistical association of individual TCRs with disease status, and machine learning to predict cytomegalovirus infection status. A later analysis re-analyzed previously published TCR beta repertoires from roughly 690 donors and added high-resolution HLA genotyping to study TCR occurrence patterns. The study aimed to test whether signatures of past pathogen exposure could be identified by cataloging public T cell receptors. Donor age, sex, ethnicity and CMV serostatus were compiled together with the repertoire data. Approximately 310 gigabases of sequencing data and some 85 million unique TCR sequences were included in an early release covering roughly 600 HLA-typed donors. Every repertoire in the discovery cohort had been generated on one and the same sequencing platform. Rather than drawing on any new phenotypic data, the later analysis identified candidate immune exposures from TCR beta sequences and the way those sequences occurred across donors. About five DR-DQ haplotypes were handled as single units for association and clustering because linkage in the cohort was strong. Class I and class II HLA loci were covered by the typing at four-digit resolution. In a later genetic analysis, genome-wide SNP genotypes for about 65% of the roughly 700 donors were used, and that subset was treated as a discovery cohort. Among around 400 genotyped donors of the cohort, an average of approximately 230,000 unique TCR beta nucleotide sequences were sequenced per donor, about a sixth of them non-productive. Typing coverage differed by locus: A, B, C, DRB1 and DQB1 were typed in about 620-640 donors, DQA1 in 500 to 550, DPA1 in around 580, and DPB1 in just under 480.

In total, roughly 710 healthy bone marrow donors made up the cohort. At the time of sampling, all cohort members were nominally healthy, though unrecorded immune exposures were likely present. The donor tested CMV seropositive and was one of the 289 seropositive cohort members. Each donor provided a peripheral blood sample, and peripheral blood mononuclear cells were used for TCR beta sequencing. The Qiagen DNeasy Blood Extraction Kit was used to extract genomic DNA from the blood cell samples. Study-wide findings and limitations: Most TCR sequences were observed very rarely across donors, whereas some public TCRs were present in many individuals. Sequencing depth was assumed to be roughly uniform across donors in the presence/absence analyses, though that assumption may not hold. Compared with equally common non-associated chains, HLA-associated TCR beta chains in a later analysis were more clonally expanded and had lower generation probabilities. In an earlier analysis of more than 450 of the donors, most TCR beta V segments were observed in productive rearrangements about 87% or about 30% of the time, broadly matching IMGT annotations. Correlated functional status among segregating V segments might be attributable to linkage disequilibrium, but an unknown experimental factor could not be ruled out. Specific HLA alleles were associated with 15,000 to 20,000 TCR beta sequences at a false discovery rate of 0.05 in a later analysis. The classifier was reported to diagnose cytomegalovirus status with high specificity and sensitivity in both the original and validation cohorts. Compared with the roughly 700-donor mean, donors in an Asian-associated ancestry cluster had fewer N-insertions in productive TCRs, according to a later genetic analysis. Most CMV-associated TCR beta chains appeared to be HLA-restricted in a later analysis, and the HLA associations seemed to be driven largely by CMV exposure. According to a later analysis, TCR association rates differed among HLA loci, with DRB1 alleles showing the most associated TCRs and HLA-C alleles showing the fewest. A later analysis reported that several top co-occurrence clusters appeared linked to parvovirus B19, influenza, CMV and Epstein-Barr virus. The 87-base-pair reads could not distinguish some IMGT-functional V segments, including TRBV6-2 and TRBV6-3, so those segments were excluded. V-gene and J-gene trimming of TCR beta chains was associated with a missense DCLRE1C variant in a later genetic analysis, and the association was replicated in an independent cohort. The only immune exposure information available for the cohort was CMV serostatus. A total of roughly 160 TCR beta chains were listed by the study as associated with cytomegalovirus. Three of the identified cytomegalovirus-associated TCR beta chains were confirmed in vitro to be specific for cytomegalovirus antigens. A cluster of highly shared sequence variants was judged likely to represent a technical artifact of the sequencing pipeline. Only TCR beta chains were sequenced in this cohort, and the absence of alpha or paired-chain data limited detectable features. A further reported finding was that TCR beta sequences accurately predicted the HLA-A and HLA-B alleles for most subjects in the first cohort. Because counts were too low, about 15 rarely observed V segments, including chromosome 9 orphons, were left out of the earlier analysis of some 600 of the donors. Assigning TCR associations to individual alleles was difficult when HLA alleles, especially DR and DQ, strongly co-occurred. Because some donors lacked HLA typing at each locus, the association tests relied only on the typed subset. The authors suggested that the approach could potentially be extended to other disease states and immunological phenotypes.

The library was made by the immunoSEQ multiplex PCR assay. A mixture of 60 forward primers for TCR Vbeta segments and 13 reverse primers for TCR Jbeta segments was used in the multiplex PCR. The CDR3 region of rearranged TCR beta genes was amplified from genomic DNA by a multiplex PCR assay. On the Illumina HiSeq System, the amplified TCR beta libraries were sequenced as 87-base-pair reads. Turning to the authors' computational methods: A later analysis counted about 80 million unique TCR beta chains across the 666 repertoires, and some 11 million of these chains were shared by at least two donors. A nearest-neighbor algorithm error-corrected the raw reads and collapsed the reads into unique sequences, merging closely related sequences to remove PCR and sequencing errors. V, D and J gene segments were assigned by aligning CDR3 sequences to IMGT reference sequences. For a sequence to be retained, a match of at least six nucleotides was required to both a V gene segment and a J gene segment. A rearrangement counted as productive if the CDR3 had no stop codons and remained in frame with V and J, and every other rearrangement counted as non-productive. CDR3 was defined by IMGT convention, running from the second conserved V-encoded cysteine to the conserved J-encoded phenylalanine. The earlier analysis of fewer than 700 of the donors excluded sequences that lacked an unambiguous match to a single V gene segment. In an earlier analysis of approximately 610 of the donors, V segments were called functional above 56.7% productive rearrangements and were called segregating when the between-donor standard deviation exceeded 5%. A statistical classification framework was built to diagnose cytomegalovirus status from the catalog of TCR beta chain sequences. V and J gene assignment, in a later analysis, came from comparing TCR nucleotide sequences with IMGT/GENE-DB human TR gene sequences. A later analysis assigned CDR3 sequences and most-parsimonious VDJ recombination scenarios with the TCRdist pipeline. In a later analysis, each TCR beta chain was defined by its CDR3 amino acid sequence together with its V-gene family, and reads without a unique V-gene family were excluded. A later analysis removed several hundred highly shared, low-generation-probability nucleotide sequences to deal with suspected cross-contamination and a sequencing artifact. A later analysis calculated a clonal expansion index for each public chain from normalized within-repertoire ranks of inferred template counts. In a later analysis, generation probabilities were computed with a VDJ recombination model fitted to out-of-frame rearrangements, and the resulting probabilities were checked against IGoR. Hypergeometric tests were used in a later analysis to score TCR-TCR, TCR-HLA and TCR-CMV co-occurrence, with a repertoire-size bias correction applied to the TCR pairs. A later analysis estimated false discovery rates by permuting HLA or CMV assignments 20 times. In a later analysis, co-occurring TCRs were grouped using DBSCAN, and TCRdist sequence similarity was added for clustering within HLA-allele-positive subsets. Repertoires with fewer than 30,000 or more than 120,000 public chains, plus five repertoires with anomalous nucleotide sharing, were excluded from co-occurrence clustering. The clones in this table, taken by TCRdb from immuneACCESS, are in-frame only. Not every clone is retained; where verified, under half of the shortfall comes from an unresolved V gene, and the cause of the rest is unknown. V, J and clone size reflect that table, while D and trimming were determined from the DNA. Within this sample are some 110,000 clones, with around 80% of them counted one time only. About 5.4% of the sample belongs to the ten largest clones.

This chain joins TRBV27 to TRBJ2-5, and 10 bases in between align with TRBD2. The source is a young woman in good health and CMV-seropositive. Sample: PBMCs. The DNA sequence is given as TGTGCCACCGGGGGGCTAGCGGGAGATACCCAGTACTTC. Its amino acids are CATGGLAGDTQYF.